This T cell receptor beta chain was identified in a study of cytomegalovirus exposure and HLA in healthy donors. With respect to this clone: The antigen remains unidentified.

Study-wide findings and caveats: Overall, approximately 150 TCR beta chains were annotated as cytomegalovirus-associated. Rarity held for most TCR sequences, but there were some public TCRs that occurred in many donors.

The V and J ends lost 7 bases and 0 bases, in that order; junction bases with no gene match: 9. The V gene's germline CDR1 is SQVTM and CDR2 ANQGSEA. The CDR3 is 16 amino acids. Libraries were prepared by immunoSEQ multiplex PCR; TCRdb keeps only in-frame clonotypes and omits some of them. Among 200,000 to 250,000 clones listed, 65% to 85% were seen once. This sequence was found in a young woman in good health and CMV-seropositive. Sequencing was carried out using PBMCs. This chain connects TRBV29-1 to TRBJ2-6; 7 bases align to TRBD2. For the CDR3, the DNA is TGCAGCGCACTGACAGCGGGGAACTCTGGGGCCAACGTCCTGACTTTC. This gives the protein CSALTAGNSGANVLTF.